This TCR beta chain was captured by sequencing in a study of graft-versus-host responses after intestinal transplantation. Across the whole study: Recipients had multivisceral, liver-intestinal, or isolated intestinal transplants.

Per germline, CDR1 MNHNY and CDR2 SVGAGI (reference sequence). The ends were cut back, 6 bases at V and 8 bases at J, with 22 bases in the middle. The CDR3 is made up of 15 amino acids. Sequencing used immunoSEQ multiplex PCR; TCRdb keeps in-frame clones, though not all of them. Of 20,000 or so clones listed, roughly 30% are singletons. Responders labeled with CFSE (approximately 200,000) were plated with approximately 200,000 irradiated, violet-dye-labeled stimulators. The chain is built from TRBV6-6 and TRBJ1-2, with a weak D call TRBD1 (5 bases). The sequenced sample was alloreactive CD8+ T cells from a mixed lymphocyte reaction culture, obtained before intestinal transplant. As for subset: CFSE-low proliferating T cells sorted from roughly 6-day pre-transplant mixed lymphocyte reaction (GvH or HvG direction). The sequence came from a human patient who received an intestinal transplant. DNA of the CDR3: TGTGCCAGCAGGAGACGGGACGCCCCTCCAAGAGGCTACACCTTC. Amino acid sequence: CASRRRDAPPRGYTF.